Listed below are T cell receptor beta chains from one sample, sequenced in a study of T cell repertoires in cytomegalovirus infection. TCRdb reprocessed the reads with MiXCR, giving one entry per CDR3 protein. This sample has 680,000 or so distinct CDR3 sequences, with around a third found just once. The antigens for these receptors are not known. The sequenced sample was cultured PBMCs, obtained from culture after CMV antigen stimulation. The source is a human donor in good health (CMV status not recorded). Some clones in this sample may be carry-over from other donors' samples. Both conserved end residues are part of each CDR3. The order of the fields is V gene, J gene, D gene, clone size, CDR3 protein, CDR3 DNA. The D gene is left open where the match is weak. Size values are once, few and many counts, or a class for expanded clones, and some rows have none.

V: TRBV7-8; J: TRBJ1-5; D: -; size: -; CDR3: CASRQPGFRQPQHF; DNA: TGTGCCAGCAGACAACCCGGTTTTCGACAGCCCCAGCATTTT
V: TRBV11-2; J: TRBJ1-1; D: -; size: -; CDR3: CASSLAAGSGTEAFF; DNA: TGTGCCAGCAGCTTAGCTGCAGGGTCGGGCACTGAAGCTTTCTTT
V: TRBV7-8; J: TRBJ2-7; D: -; size: -; CDR3: CASSLRDGAYEQYF; DNA: TGTGCCAGCAGCCTACGGGACGGTGCCTACGAGCAGTACTTC
V: TRBV6-5; J: TRBJ1-4; D: -; size: -; CDR3: CASSYGPHDRMNEKLFF; DNA: TGTGCCAGCAGTTACGGACCCCATGACAGGATGAATGAAAAACTGTTTTTT
V: TRBV18; J: TRBJ2-7; D: -; size: -; CDR3: CASSPDRLLDEQYF; DNA: TGTGCCAGCTCACCTGACAGACTTTTGGATGAGCAGTACTTC
V: TRBV7-2; J: TRBJ2-3; D: -; size: -; CDR3: CASSDQGGPDTQYF; DNA: TGTGCCAGCAGCGACCAGGGGGGCCCAGATACGCAGTATTTT
V: TRBV20-1; J: TRBJ2-7; D: TRBD2; size: few; CDR3: CSARDSLAGTTYEQYF; DNA: TGCAGTGCTAGAGATAGTCTAGCGGGAACAACCTACGAGCAGTACTTC
V: TRBV29-1; J: TRBJ2-1; D: -; size: -; CDR3: CSVSIYNEQFF; DNA: TGCAGCGTTTCCATCTACAATGAGCAGTTCTTC
V: TRBV11-2; J: TRBJ1-1; D: TRBD1; size: few; CDR3: CASSLVGTGGSEAFF; DNA: TGTGCCAGCAGCTTAGTGGGGACAGGGGGCTCCGAAGCTTTCTTT
V: TRBV7-6; J: TRBJ1-3; D: TRBD1; size: -; CDR3: CASSPGQGPSGNTIYF; DNA: TGTGCCAGCAGCCCAGGACAGGGCCCCTCTGGAAACACCATATATTTT
V: TRBV3-1; J: TRBJ2-5; D: -; size: -; CDR3: CASSQGNGGLETQYF; DNA: TGTGCCAGCAGCCAAGGGAATGGGGGGTTGGAGACCCAGTACTTC
V: TRBV7-9; J: TRBJ1-5; D: TRBD1; size: -; CDR3: CASSTTGDSNQPQHF; DNA: TGTGCCAGCAGCACGACAGGGGATAGCAATCAGCCCCAGCATTTT
V: TRBV2; J: TRBJ2-3; D: -; size: -; CDR3: CASLRESGDTQYF; DNA: TGTGCCAGCCTCCGGGAGTCCGGGGATACGCAGTATTTT
V: TRBV20-1; J: TRBJ2-7; D: -; size: -; CDR3: CSVTGDYEQYF; DNA: TGCAGTGTAACGGGAGACTACGAGCAGTACTTC
V: TRBV6-8; J: TRBJ2-7; D: -; size: -; CDR3: CASIQPPSYEQYF; DNA: TGTGCCAGCATTCAACCTCCCTCCTACGAGCAGTACTTC
V: TRBV12-3/TRBV12-4; J: TRBJ2-7; D: -; size: -; CDR3: CASSTRSYEQYF; DNA: TGTGCCAGCAGTACTAGGTCCTACGAGCAGTACTTC
V: TRBV7-2; J: TRBJ2-1; D: -; size: few; CDR3: CASSLVQTNEQFF; DNA: TGTGCCAGCAGCTTAGTTCAGACTAATGAGCAGTTCTTC
V: TRBV7-6; J: TRBJ2-1; D: -; size: few; CDR3: CASSFGQNNEQFF; DNA: TGTGCCAGCAGCTTTGGCCAAAACAATGAGCAGTTCTTC
V: TRBV7-9; J: TRBJ2-3; D: -; size: few; CDR3: CASSPDSTTQYF; DNA: TGTGCCAGCAGCCCAGACAGTACTACGCAGTATTTT
V: TRBV7-8; J: TRBJ2-1; D: TRBD2; size: many; CDR3: CASSLATGLDYNEQFF; DNA: TGTGCCAGCAGCTTAGCCACGGGACTAGATTACAATGAGCAGTTCTTC
V: TRBV28; J: TRBJ1-6; D: -; size: -; CDR3: CASSPGRGYNSPLHF; DNA: TGTGCCAGCAGCCCCGGGAGGGGTTATAATTCACCCCTCCACTTT
V: TRBV6-1; J: TRBJ2-3; D: -; size: -; CDR3: CASTPDPRGGRTDTQYF; DNA: TGTGCCAGCACCCCAGACCCACGGGGAGGCCGCACAGATACGCAGTATTTT
V: TRBV6-1; J: TRBJ1-2; D: -; size: -; CDR3: CASSAGRRHYGYTF; DNA: TGTGCCAGCAGTGCGGGTAGACGACACTATGGCTACACCTTC
V: TRBV7-2; J: TRBJ2-7; D: -; size: -; CDR3: CASSLTSGGQTYEQYF; DNA: TGTGCCAGCAGCTTGACCTCCGGGGGACAGACCTACGAGCAGTACTTC
V: TRBV7-9; J: TRBJ2-2; D: TRBD1; size: few; CDR3: CASSAGQGETGELFF; DNA: TGTGCCAGCAGCGCCGGACAGGGGGAAACCGGGGAGCTGTTTTTT
V: TRBV4-2; J: TRBJ2-3; D: -; size: -; CDR3: CASSQFTSERTDTQYF; DNA: TGTGCCAGCAGCCAATTTACAAGCGAACGCACAGATACGCAGTATTTT
V: TRBV6-6; J: TRBJ2-1; D: -; size: -; CDR3: CASSYGSREHFEQFF; DNA: TGTGCCAGCAGTTACGGGTCTAGGGAACATTTTGAGCAGTTCTTC